The text below deals with one T cell receptor beta chain. CDR1 and CDR2 from the germline V gene are MNHEY and SMNVEV (reference sequence). CDR3 size: 16 residues. V was shortened by 3 bases and J by 0 bases, with 12 bases between the two germline ends. This record belongs to a study of T cell changes during pregnancy in multiple sclerosis. TCRdb's table, derived via immunoSEQ multiplex PCR, lists solely in-frame clones and lacks some. Seen here are around 70,000 clones, 92% observed once, and the top ten hold about 1.5%. The material was peripheral blood, obtained in the first trimester of pregnancy. This clonotype was obtained from a female donor in good health, enrolled as a control in a pregnancy study. The V and J genes are TRBV27 and TRBJ2-1; a possible D gene is TRBD1 (6 bases). DNA of the CDR3: TGTGCCAGCAGTTTTCTCGACAGGAGCTCCTACAATGAGCAGTTCTTC. It codes for CASSFLDRSSYNEQFF.